This is a list of T cell receptor beta chains from one sample in a study of cytomegalovirus exposure and HLA in healthy donors. The repertoire was sequenced with immunoSEQ multiplex PCR; TCRdb's copy has only in-frame clones and lacks some. The table records around 150,000 clones, around 83% of them present only once. Specimen: PBMCs. Receptor source: a man aged 18 to 29 in good health and CMV-seropositive. Each CDR3 is given with its conserved first and last residue. Each record gives: clone size, D gene, V gene, J gene, CDR3 protein, CDR3 DNA. D genes are given only for firm matches. Clone size appears in some rows only: once, few, many, or a class for an expanded clone.

-	TRBD2	TRBV7-8	TRBJ2-5	CASSLGGGGGQETQYF	TGTGCCAGCAGCTTAGGCGGGGGGGGCGGCCAGGAGACCCAGTACTTC
-	TRBD2	TRBV5-1	TRBJ2-7	CASSFTSGGLYEQYF	TGCGCCAGCAGCTTCACTAGCGGGGGCCTATACGAGCAGTACTTC
-	-	TRBV7-9	TRBJ1-1	CATLGVAEAFF	TGTGCCACCCTGGGAGTCGCTGAAGCTTTCTTT
-	-	TRBV5-8	TRBJ1-5	CASSLGQGSNQPQHF	TGTGCCAGCAGCTTGGGGCAGGGAAGCAATCAGCCCCAGCATTTT
-	TRBD2	TRBV5-4	TRBJ2-3	CASRLGGDTDTQYF	TGTGCCAGCCGACTTGGGGGGGATACAGATACGCAGTATTTT
-	TRBD2	TRBV4-2	TRBJ2-7	CASSQGRLAGEQYF	TGTGCCAGCAGCCAAGGCAGGCTAGCGGGGGAGCAGTACTTC
-	-	TRBV7-9	TRBJ2-2	CASSVVANTGELFF	TGTGCCAGCAGTGTAGTCGCGAACACCGGGGAGCTGTTTTTT
-	-	TRBV4-3	TRBJ2-5	CASSQEARTETQYF	TGCGCCAGCAGCCAAGAGGCTAGAACGGAGACCCAGTACTTC
few	-	TRBV6-1	TRBJ1-5	CASSKTVYSNQPQHF	TGTGCCAGCAGCAAGACAGTCTATAGCAATCAGCCCCAGCATTTT
-	TRBD1	TRBV5-3	TRBJ2-3	CARSLAAGGTDTQYF	TGTGCCAGAAGCTTGGCGGCAGGGGGCACGGATACGCAGTATTTT
-	TRBD2	TRBV4-3	TRBJ2-3	CASGNSGGANTQYF	TGCGCCAGCGGGAATAGCGGGGGTGCAAATACGCAGTATTTT
-	TRBD1	TRBV6-5	TRBJ1-1	CASKTGDLNTEAFF	TGTGCCAGCAAGACAGGGGACCTTAACACTGAAGCTTTCTTT
-	-	TRBV30	TRBJ1-2	CAWSQARPYGYTF	TGTGCCTGGAGTCAGGCTCGCCCGTATGGCTACACCTTC
-	-	TRBV10-3	TRBJ1-3	CAISSPTFDSRHIYF	TGTGCCATCAGTTCCCCGACCTTTGACAGTCGCCACATATATTTT
-	-	TRBV20-1	TRBJ1-2	CSARVPEGYTF	TGCAGTGCTAGGGTTCCCGAGGGCTACACCTTC